The rows below give T cell receptor beta chains drawn from one sample of a study of OX40 agonist ivuxolimab in advanced cancers. Only in-frame clones appear in the TCRdb table, and some are missing; sequencing was by immunoSEQ multiplex PCR. The sample contains 65,000 to 70,000 clones, about nine tenths of which appear only once. Sequencing was performed on CD4+ or CD8+ T cells sorted from blood, taken in a trial of the OX40 agonist ivuxolimab. Receptors were obtained from an adult with an advanced solid tumor such as melanoma, head and neck, liver or kidney cancer. Each CDR3 is given with its conserved first and last residue. A D gene is named only where the DNA matches it firmly. The size of a clone is reported for some rows only, either as once, few or many, or as a class for expanded clones.

clone_size,v_call,j_call,d_call,cdr3_aa,cdr3_nt
.,TRBV5-1,TRBJ2-5,TRBD2,CASSFGLAGEETQYF,TGCGCCAGCAGCTTCGGTCTAGCGGGAGAAGAGACCCAGTACTTC
.,TRBV19,TRBJ2-3,.,CASSIMKRQAGITDTQYF,TGTGCCAGTAGTATAATGAAAAGACAGGCGGGAATCACAGATACGCAGTATTTT
.,TRBV9,TRBJ2-7,TRBD1,CASSPDRVWGEQYF,TGTGCCAGCAGCCCTGACAGGGTGTGGGGCGAGCAGTACTTC
.,TRBV6-4,TRBJ1-2,TRBD1,CASSATTGGNYGYTF,TGTGCCAGCAGTGCCACGACAGGGGGGAACTATGGCTACACCTTC
.,TRBV9,TRBJ2-1,.,CAKRDPRNEQFF,TGTGCCAAAAGGGACCCCCGGAATGAGCAGTTCTTC
.,TRBV5-1,TRBJ2-5,.,CASSEAGQETQYF,TGCGCCAGCAGCGAGGCGGGCCAGGAGACCCAGTACTTC
once,TRBV5-1,TRBJ1-3,.,CASSFGLRDSGNTIYF,TGCGCCAGCAGCTTCGGGCTCAGGGATTCCGGAAACACCATATATTTT
few,TRBV13,TRBJ2-1,.,CASSLIRGGNNEQFF,TGTGCCAGCAGCTTAATTAGGGGCGGAAACAATGAGCAGTTCTTC
.,TRBV6-5,TRBJ1-2,.,CASSLDTNYGYTF,TGTGCCAGCAGTTTGGACACAAACTATGGCTACACCTTC
once,TRBV15,TRBJ2-1,.,CATSRYNEQFF,TGTGCCACCAGCCGATACAATGAGCAGTTCTTC
.,TRBV19,TRBJ2-7,TRBD1,CASSLTGGNSEQYF,TGTGCCAGTAGTCTAACAGGGGGTAACTCGGAGCAGTACTTC
.,TRBV2,TRBJ2-2,TRBD2,CASSGALAGAVGELFF,TGTGCCAGCAGTGGGGCTTTAGCGGGAGCGGTCGGGGAGCTGTTTTTT